This passage covers 10 T cell receptor beta chains from one sample sequenced in a study of blood T cell repertoires in COVID-19. Measured with immunoSEQ multiplex PCR; TCRdb has only the in-frame clones, and not every one. The table lists about 150,000 clones, roughly 88% of them singletons. The sample was peripheral blood. These receptors all come from a man aged 55 to 70 with COVID-19, enrolled during active disease.

For the CDR3, the DNA is TGTGCCAGCACCCCACAGGGGGCGGGCAATCAGCCCCAGCATTTT. Protein product: CASTPQGAGNQPQHF. The chain joins TRBV6-2 or TRBV6-3 to TRBJ1-5; 9 bases align to TRBD1. V trimming: 7 bases; J trimming: 2 bases; junction bases outside the gene matches: 6. Germline values: CDR1 MNHEY, CDR2 SVGEGT. The CDR3 runs 15 residues.

The rearrangement links TRBV29-1 to TRBJ1-4, with 8 positions matching TRBD1. CDR3 length equals 15 residues. V was pared by 0 bases and J by 7 bases, with 7 bases of the junction left unmatched. Germline values: CDR1 SQVTM, CDR2 ANQGSEA. In DNA, the CDR3 is TGCAGCGTTGAAGATAGGACAGGGTGGGGTGAAAAACTGTTTTTT. Translated, it gives CSVEDRTGWGEKLFF.

V is TRBV4-1 and J is TRBJ2-1; 13 bases are shared with TRBD2. Germline CDR1 MGHRA, CDR2 YSYEKL. The CDR3 contains 18 residues. With V trimmed by 7 bases and J by 8 bases, 17 bases remained unmatched. CDR3 loop: CASTRVVRTSGRGHEQFF. As DNA, the CDR3 is TGCGCCAGCACCCGGGTGGTCAGGACTAGCGGGAGAGGCCATGAGCAGTTCTTC.

The rearrangement joins TRBV28 to TRBJ2-1; TRBD2 aligns across 12 bases. V trimming: 5 bases; J trimming: 8 bases; junction bases outside the gene matches: 7. CDR3 length: 15 amino acids. Germline loops: CDR1 MDHEN, CDR2 SYDVKM. In nucleotides, the CDR3 is TGTGCCAGCAGTGAGAGACTAGCGGGAGTTTATGAGCAGTTCTTC. Its translation: CASSERLAGVYEQFF.

The V and J genes are TRBV6-5 and TRBJ1-1, with 7 bases matching TRBD1. This CDR3 is built from 13 residues. Germline-derived CDR1 and CDR2 are MNHEY and SVGAGI. V shed 6 bases and J 2 bases; nucleotides not matched to a gene: 3. Written as DNA, the CDR3 is TGTGCCAGCAGGGACAGGACAAACACTGAAGCTTTCTTT. Translating it yields CASRDRTNTEAFF.

The chain joins TRBV29-1 to TRBJ1-2, with D unresolved. Germline loops: CDR1 SQVTM, CDR2 ANQGSEA. The CDR3 has 14 amino acids. V gave up 1 base and J gave up 4 bases, with 13 bases separating them. In DNA form, the CDR3 reads TGCAGCGTTGAAGTGCAGAAGGGAGGCTATGGCTACACCTTC. It codes for CSVEVQKGGYGYTF.

The chain is built from TRBV6-2 or TRBV6-3 and TRBJ1-4; 7 positions match TRBD1. Germline lookup yields CDR1 MNHEY and CDR2 SVGEGT. The V segment lost 6 bases and the J segment 0 bases; nucleotides outside the gene matches: 4. This CDR3 is 15 amino acids long. The CDR3: CASSLQGSTNEKLFF. The CDR3 DNA reads as TGTGCCAGCAGCTTACAGGGGTCAACTAATGAAAAACTGTTTTTT.

The chain employs TRBV7-6 and TRBJ2-1; the D gene is possibly TRBD2 (6 bases). This CDR3 has 16 amino acids. Trimming cost V 1 base and J 1 base, with 11 bases left between them. CDR1 and CDR2 from the germline V gene are SGHVS and FNYEAQ. CDR3 nucleotides: TGTGCCAGCAGCTTAGTTCCTGCGGGATCCTACAATGAGCAGTTCTTC. Encoded protein: CASSLVPAGSYNEQFF.

The chain joins TRBV24-1 to TRBJ1-5; TRBD1 matches 7 bases. The CDR3 spans 13 residues. Germline V gives CDR1 KGHDR, CDR2 SFDVKD. J was trimmed by 15 bases and V by 4 bases; bases with no gene match: 11. CDR3 sequence reads: CATSEGMTGLRHF. In DNA form, the CDR3 reads TGTGCCACCAGTGAGGGTATGACAGGGCTTCGGCATTTT.

This chain joins TRBV7-2 and TRBJ2-5, with D perhaps matching TRBD1 (6 bases). Between the trimmed V and J ends, which lost 1 base and 3 bases, there was a span of 6 bases. Germline CDR1 reads SGHTA; CDR2 reads FQGNSA. This CDR3 has 13 residues. The CDR3, as DNA: TGTGCCAGCAGCTTAGGGACAGAAGAGACCCAGTACTTC. It translates to CASSLGTEETQYF.